The source of this TCR beta chain is a study of blood T cell repertoires in COVID-19. Across the study: COVID-19 samples from acute and convalescent phases originated in the United States, Italy and Spain. T cells, B-cell-depleted T cells, or PBMCs supplied cDNA or gDNA.

As originally analysed: How many nucleated cells were present was estimated from reference gene primer amplification. Some clones are missing from TCRdb's copy, which holds only in-frame ones; the method was immunoSEQ multiplex PCR. The DNA was the basis for D and trimming; V, J and clone size are from that table. This table holds some 120,000 clones, about 86% found once. CDR3 length: 15 amino acids. Germline V lookup: CDR1 LGHNA, CDR2 YSLEER. The trim removed 4 bases at V and 1 base at J, leaving 2 bases unmatched. The specimen was peripheral blood. V usage is TRBV4-3 and J usage is TRBJ1-5, with 9 bases lining up with TRBD1. This receptor was identified in a woman between 50 and 59 years old with active or convalescent COVID-19. The CDR3 reads CASSLGTGSNQPQHF. CDR3 in DNA: TGCGCCAGCAGCCTGGGGACAGGGAGCAATCAGCCCCAGCATTTT.